This entry features one T cell receptor beta chain sequence. The antigen remains undetermined. All CD4+ cells other than CD45RA+CCR7+CD95- naive cells were sorted as memory, over 98% pure. Healthy donors' blood was sourced from blood donation centers in Switzerland. CD8+, CD14+, CD16+, CD56+, CD19+ and CD25-bright cells were excluded before sorting. Deep-level sequencing, detecting one cell in 200,000, covered ex vivo memory CD4+. Sequencing was performed with immunoSEQ multiplex PCR; in TCRdb, only in-frame clones are kept and a portion is missing. The profile shows just under 30,000 clones, roughly four fifths of them singletons. The entry originates in a study of human CD4 T cells and Enterobacteriaceae. Germline CDR1 and CDR2: MDHEN and SYDVKM. The ends were cut back, 5 bases at V and 0 bases at J, with 7 bases in the middle. The CDR3 is made up of 13 amino acids. Overall study findings and caveats: In the top 5%: 11 of 19 and about three fifths of the roughly 34 cross-reactive clonotypes.

The V and J genes are TRBV28 and TRBJ1-2, with D unclear. This clonotype was sampled from a human donor in good health. Sequenced: memory CD4+ T cells from blood. Written as DNA, the CDR3 is TGTGCCAGCAGTGAAAACCCTAACTATGGCTACACCTTC. It specifies CASSENPNYGYTF.